This T cell receptor (beta chain) was documented in a study of cytomegalovirus exposure and HLA in healthy donors. Whole-study findings and limits: Presence/absence analysis assumed near-uniform sequencing depth across donors.

PCR used 60 Vbeta primers and 13 Jbeta primers. TCRdb's copy holds only in-frame clones and misses some; the assay was immunoSEQ multiplex PCR. The sample consists of about 60,000 clones, 70% to 80% of them appearing once. Trimming removed 6 bases from V and 9 bases from J, with 15 bases in between. The CDR3 extends over 12 amino acids. Germline CDR1 SGHDT, CDR2 YYEEEE. A note on this clone: Its antigen remains unidentified.

The chain uses TRBV5-6 and TRBJ1-1, with a tentative D call TRBD1 (6 bases). This TCR came from a woman aged 55-70 years in good health and CMV-seropositive. Material for sequencing was PBMCs. The CDR3 sequence: CASIRGAGKAFF. The CDR3 DNA is TGTGCCAGCATCAGGGGTGCAGGGAAAGCTTTCTTT.